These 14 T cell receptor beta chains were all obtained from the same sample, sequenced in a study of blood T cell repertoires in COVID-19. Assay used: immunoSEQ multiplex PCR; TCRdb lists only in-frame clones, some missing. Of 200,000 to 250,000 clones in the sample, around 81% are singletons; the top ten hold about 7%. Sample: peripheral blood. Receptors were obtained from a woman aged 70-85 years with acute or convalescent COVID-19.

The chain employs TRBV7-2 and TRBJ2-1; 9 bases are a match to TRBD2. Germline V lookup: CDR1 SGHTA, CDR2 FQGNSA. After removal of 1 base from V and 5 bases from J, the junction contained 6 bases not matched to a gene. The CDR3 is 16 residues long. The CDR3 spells CASSLVGGGAHNEQFF. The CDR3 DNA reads TGTGCCAGCAGCTTAGTGGGCGGGGGGGCCCACAATGAGCAGTTCTTC.

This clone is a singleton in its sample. The CDR3 loop reads CASSYSISSGELFF. CDR3 DNA sequence: TGTGCCAGCAGTTACTCGATAAGCTCGGGGGAGCTGTTTTTT. The V call is TRBV6-6, the J call TRBJ2-2; D is ambiguous. V gave up 0 bases and J gave up 8 bases, with 10 bases separating them. Germline CDR1 is MNHNY and CDR2 is SVGAGI (reference sequence). The CDR3 is made up of 14 amino acids.

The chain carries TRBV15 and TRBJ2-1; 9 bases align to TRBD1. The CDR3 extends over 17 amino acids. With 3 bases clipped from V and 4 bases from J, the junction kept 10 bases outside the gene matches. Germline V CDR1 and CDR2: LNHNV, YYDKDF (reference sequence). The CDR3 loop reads CATSSLFDRGSYNEQFF. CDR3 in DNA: TGTGCCACCAGCAGTCTTTTTGACAGGGGGAGTTACAATGAGCAGTTCTTC.

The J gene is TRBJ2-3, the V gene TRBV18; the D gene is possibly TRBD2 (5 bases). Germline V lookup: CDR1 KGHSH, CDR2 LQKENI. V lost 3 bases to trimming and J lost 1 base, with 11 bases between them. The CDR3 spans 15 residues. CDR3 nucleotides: TGTGCCAGCTCACCCGGACTGACCGGCACAGATACGCAGTATTTT. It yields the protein CASSPGLTGTDTQYF.

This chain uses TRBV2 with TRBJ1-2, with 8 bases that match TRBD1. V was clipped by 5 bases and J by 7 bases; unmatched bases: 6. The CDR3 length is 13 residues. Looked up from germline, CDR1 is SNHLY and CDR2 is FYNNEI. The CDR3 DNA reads TGTGCCAGCAGTTTTACAGGGGGTTTTGGCTACACCTTC. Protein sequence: CASSFTGGFGYTF.

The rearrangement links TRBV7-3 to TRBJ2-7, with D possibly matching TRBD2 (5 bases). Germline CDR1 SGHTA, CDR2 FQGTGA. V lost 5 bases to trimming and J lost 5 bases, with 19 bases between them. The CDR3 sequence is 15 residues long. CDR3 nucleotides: TGTGCCAGCAGCCCCGATGGAGGTTTGACGAACGAGCAGTACTTC. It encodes CASSPDGGLTNEQYF.

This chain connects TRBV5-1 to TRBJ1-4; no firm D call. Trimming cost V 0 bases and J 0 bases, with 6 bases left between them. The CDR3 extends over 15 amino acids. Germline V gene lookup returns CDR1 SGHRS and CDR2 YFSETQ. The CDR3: CASSLGLTTNEKLFF. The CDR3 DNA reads TGCGCCAGCAGCTTGGGACTCACAACTAATGAAAAACTGTTTTTT.

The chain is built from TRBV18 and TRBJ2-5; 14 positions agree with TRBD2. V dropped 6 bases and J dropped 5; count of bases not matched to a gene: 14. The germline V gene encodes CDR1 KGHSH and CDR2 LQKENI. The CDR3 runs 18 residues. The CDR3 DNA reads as TGTGCCAGCTCGGCCGGACTAGCGGGGGGAAACCATCGGGAGACCCAGTACTTC. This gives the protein CASSAGLAGGNHRETQYF. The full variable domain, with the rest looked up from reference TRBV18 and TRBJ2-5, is NAGVMQNPRHLVRRRGQEARLRCSPMKGHSHVYWYRQLPEEGLKFMVYLQKENIIDESGMPKERFSAEFPKEGPSILRIQQVVRGDSAAYFCASSAGLAGGNHRETQYFGPGTRLLVL.

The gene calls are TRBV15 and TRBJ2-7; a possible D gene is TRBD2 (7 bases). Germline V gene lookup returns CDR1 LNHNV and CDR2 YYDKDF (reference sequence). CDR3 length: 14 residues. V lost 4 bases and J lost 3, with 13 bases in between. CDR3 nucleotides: TGTGCCACCAGCATTTCCGGGGGGCTCTACGAGCAGTACGTC. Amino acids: CATSISGGLYEQYV.

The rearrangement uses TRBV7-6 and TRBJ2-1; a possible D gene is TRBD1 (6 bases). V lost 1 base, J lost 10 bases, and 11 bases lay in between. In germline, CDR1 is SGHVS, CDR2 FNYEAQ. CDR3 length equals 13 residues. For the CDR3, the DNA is TGTGCCAGCAGCTTAGGCCGACAGGCAGAGCAGTTCTTC. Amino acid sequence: CASSLGRQAEQFF.

CDR3 in amino acids: CASSVSGSTDTQYF. The CDR3 DNA follows: TGTGCCAGCAGTGTCTCAGGGAGCACAGATACGCAGTATTTT. The V gene is TRBV2, the J gene TRBJ2-3, with D possibly being TRBD1 (5 bases). The CDR3 is made up of 14 amino acids. Trimming shortened V by 4 bases and J by 0 bases, and 8 bases separated the two germline ends. The germline V gene has CDR1 SNHLY and CDR2 FYNNEI.

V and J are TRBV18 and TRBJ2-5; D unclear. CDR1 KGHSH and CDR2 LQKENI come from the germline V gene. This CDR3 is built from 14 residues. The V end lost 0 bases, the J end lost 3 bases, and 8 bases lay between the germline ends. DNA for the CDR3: TGTGCCAGCTCACCACCCCGCCTAGAAGAGACCCAGTACTTC. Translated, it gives CASSPPRLEETQYF.

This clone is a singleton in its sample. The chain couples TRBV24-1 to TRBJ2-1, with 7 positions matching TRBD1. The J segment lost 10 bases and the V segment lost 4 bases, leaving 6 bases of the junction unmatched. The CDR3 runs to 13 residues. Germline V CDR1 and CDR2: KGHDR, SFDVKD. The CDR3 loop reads CATSDLTGEEQFF. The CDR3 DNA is TGTGCCACCAGTGACCTCACAGGGGAAGAGCAGTTCTTC.

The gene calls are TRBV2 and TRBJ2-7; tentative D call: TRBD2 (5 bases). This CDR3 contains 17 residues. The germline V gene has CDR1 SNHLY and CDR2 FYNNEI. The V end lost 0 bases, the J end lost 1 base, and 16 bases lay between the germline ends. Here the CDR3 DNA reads TGTGCCAGCAGTGAAGCGTTTGGACTCGGACCGTCCTACGAGCAGTACTTC. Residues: CASSEAFGLGPSYEQYF.